This entry lists 2 T cell receptor beta chains sequenced from one sample in a study of T cell responses to AZD1222 COVID-19 vaccine. Assay used: immunoSEQ multiplex PCR; TCRdb lists only in-frame clones, some missing. The sample contains roughly 120,000 clones, around 93% of which appear only once. Source: peripheral blood, taken 28 days after the second AZD1222 dose. The source of these receptors is an adult who received the AZD1222 COVID-19 vaccine.

V is TRBV6-5 and J is TRBJ1-2, with 7 positions matching TRBD1. The CDR3 totals 14 residues. Trimming cost V 5 bases and J 8 bases; bases outside gene matches: 11. CDR1 is MNHEY, CDR2 SVGAGI, per germline. The CDR3 spells CASSRNQGVWGYTF. Written as DNA, the CDR3 is TGTGCCAGCAGTCGTAATCAGGGGGTCTGGGGCTACACCTTC.

The chain has TRBV20-1 and TRBJ2-2, with D uncertain. The CDR3 spans 11 residues. V lost 6 bases to trimming and J lost 5 bases, with 7 bases between them. Germline-derived CDR1 and CDR2 are DFQATT and SNEGSKA (reference sequence). CDR3 region: CSAPRTGELFF. DNA of the CDR3: TGCAGTGCCCCCCGGACCGGGGAGCTGTTTTTT.